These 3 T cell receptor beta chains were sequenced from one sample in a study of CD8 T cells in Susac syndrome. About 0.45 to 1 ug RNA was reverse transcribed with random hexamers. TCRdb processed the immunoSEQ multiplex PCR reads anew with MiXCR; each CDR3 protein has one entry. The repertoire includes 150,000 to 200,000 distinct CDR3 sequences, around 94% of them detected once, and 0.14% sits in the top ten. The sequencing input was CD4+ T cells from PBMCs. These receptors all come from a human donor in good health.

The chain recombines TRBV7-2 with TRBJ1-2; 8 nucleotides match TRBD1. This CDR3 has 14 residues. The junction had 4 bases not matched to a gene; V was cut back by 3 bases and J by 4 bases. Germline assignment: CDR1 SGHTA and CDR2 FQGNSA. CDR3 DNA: TGTGCCAGCAGCTTCGGGGGACAGGTCTATGGCTACACCTTC. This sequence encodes CASSFGGQVYGYTF.

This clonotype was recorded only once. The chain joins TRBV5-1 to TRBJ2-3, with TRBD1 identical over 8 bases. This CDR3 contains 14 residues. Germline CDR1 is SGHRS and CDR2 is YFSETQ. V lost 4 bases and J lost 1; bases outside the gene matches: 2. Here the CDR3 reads CASSEDRGTDTQYF. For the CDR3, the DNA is TGCGCCAGCAGCGAGGACAGGGGCACAGATACGCAGTATTTT.

The CDR3 region is CSARGQADGYTF. The CDR3 DNA reads TGCAGCGCTAGAGGACAAGCTGATGGCTACACCTTC. The chain uses TRBV29-1 and TRBJ1-2, with D perhaps TRBD1 (5 bases). V dropped 7 bases and J dropped 6 bases, with 15 bases sitting between them. The CDR3 covers 12 residues. CDR1 SQVTM and CDR2 ANQGSEA come from the germline V gene. The full variable domain, rest sourced from reference TRBV29-1 and TRBJ1-2, is SAVISQKPSRDICQRGTSLTIQCQVDSQVTMMFWYRQQPGQSLTLIATANQGSEATYESGFVIDKFPISRPNLTFSTLTVSNMSPEDSSIYLCSARGQADGYTFGSGTRLTVV.